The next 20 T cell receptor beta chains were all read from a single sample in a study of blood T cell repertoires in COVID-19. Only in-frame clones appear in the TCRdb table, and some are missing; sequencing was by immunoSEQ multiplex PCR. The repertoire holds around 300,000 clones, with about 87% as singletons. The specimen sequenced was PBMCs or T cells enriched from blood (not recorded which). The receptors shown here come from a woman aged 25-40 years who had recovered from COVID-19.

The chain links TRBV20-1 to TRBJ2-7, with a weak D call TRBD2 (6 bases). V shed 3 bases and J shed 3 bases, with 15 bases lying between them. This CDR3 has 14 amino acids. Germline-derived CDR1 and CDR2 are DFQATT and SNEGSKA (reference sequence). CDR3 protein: CSASIRSGVYEQYF. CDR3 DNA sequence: TGCAGTGCTAGTATCCGGTCGGGGGTCTACGAGCAGTACTTC.

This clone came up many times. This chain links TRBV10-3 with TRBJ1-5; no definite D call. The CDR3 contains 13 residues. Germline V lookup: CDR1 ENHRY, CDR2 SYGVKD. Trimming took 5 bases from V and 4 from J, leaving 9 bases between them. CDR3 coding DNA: TGTGCCATCAGTTCAGCGGATAATCAGCCCCAGCATTTT. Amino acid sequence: CAISSADNQPQHF.

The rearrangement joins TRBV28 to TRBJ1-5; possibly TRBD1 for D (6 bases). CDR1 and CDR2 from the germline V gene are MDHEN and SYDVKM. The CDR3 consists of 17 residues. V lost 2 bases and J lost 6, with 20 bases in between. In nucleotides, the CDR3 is TGTGCCAGCAGTTTAGGTATGGGGGCGTATAACAGTCAGCCCCAGCATTTT. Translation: CASSLGMGAYNSQPQHF. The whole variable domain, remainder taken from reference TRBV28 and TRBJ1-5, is DVKVTQSSRYLVKRTGEKVFLECVQDMDHENMFWYRQDPGLGLRLIYFSYDVKMKEKGDIPEGYSVSREKKERFSLILESASTNQTSMYLCASSLGMGAYNSQPQHFGDGTRLSIL.

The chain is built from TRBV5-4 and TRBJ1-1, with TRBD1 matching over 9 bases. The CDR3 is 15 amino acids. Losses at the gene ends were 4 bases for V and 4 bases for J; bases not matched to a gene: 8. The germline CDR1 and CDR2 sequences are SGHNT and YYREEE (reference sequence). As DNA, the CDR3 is TGTGCCAGCAGCCCAAACAGGGGGCCCGCCACTGAAGCTTTCTTT. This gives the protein CASSPNRGPATEAFF.

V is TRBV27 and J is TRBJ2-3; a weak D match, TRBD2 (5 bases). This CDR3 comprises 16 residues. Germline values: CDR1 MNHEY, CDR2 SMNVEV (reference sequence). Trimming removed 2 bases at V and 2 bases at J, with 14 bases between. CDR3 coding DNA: TGTGCCAGCAGTTTAGCCGCGGGTAGACTCACAGATACGCAGTATTTT. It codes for CASSLAAGRLTDTQYF.

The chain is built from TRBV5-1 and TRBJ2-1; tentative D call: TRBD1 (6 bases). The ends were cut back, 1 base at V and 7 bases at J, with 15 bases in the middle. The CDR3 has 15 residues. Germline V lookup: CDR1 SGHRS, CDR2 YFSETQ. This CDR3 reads CASSLSGWGLNEQFF. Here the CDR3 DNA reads TGCGCCAGCAGCTTGTCAGGGTGGGGGCTGAATGAGCAGTTCTTC.

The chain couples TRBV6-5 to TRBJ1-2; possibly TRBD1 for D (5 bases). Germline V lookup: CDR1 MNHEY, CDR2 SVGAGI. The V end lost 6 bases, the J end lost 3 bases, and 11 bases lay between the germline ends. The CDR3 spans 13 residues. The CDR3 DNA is TGTGCCAGCAGCCTCAGGGAAGACTATGGCTACACCTTC. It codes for CASSLREDYGYTF.

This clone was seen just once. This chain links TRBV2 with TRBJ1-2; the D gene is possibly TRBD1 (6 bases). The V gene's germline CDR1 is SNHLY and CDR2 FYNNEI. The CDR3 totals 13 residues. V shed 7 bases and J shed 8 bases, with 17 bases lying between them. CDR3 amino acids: CASKDSLRRGYTF. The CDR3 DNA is TGTGCCAGCAAGGACAGCTTGAGGAGGGGCTACACCTTC. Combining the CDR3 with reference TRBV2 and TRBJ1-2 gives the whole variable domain EPEVTQTPSHQVTQMGQEVILRCVPISNHLYFYWYRQILGQKVEFLVSFYNNEISEKSEIFDDQFSVERPDGSNFTLKIRSTKLEDSAMYFCASKDSLRRGYTFGSGTRLTVV.

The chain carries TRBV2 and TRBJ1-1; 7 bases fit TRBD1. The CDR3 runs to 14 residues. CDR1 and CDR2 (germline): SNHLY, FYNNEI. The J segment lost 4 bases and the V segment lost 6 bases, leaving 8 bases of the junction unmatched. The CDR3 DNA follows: TGTGCCAGCAGCATGTTAACAGGGGCCACTGAAGCTTTCTTT. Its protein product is CASSMLTGATEAFF.

CDR3: CASSPRDSLLLGTQYF. The CDR3 DNA reads TGTGCCAGCAGCCCCAGGGACTCGCTGCTACTTGGGACCCAGTACTTC. The genes are TRBV9 and TRBJ2-5; TRBD2 is a possible D gene (6 bases). The CDR3 runs to 16 residues. V shed 4 bases and J shed 7 bases, with 23 bases lying between them. Germline V CDR1 and CDR2: SGDLS, YYNGEE. Supplemented by reference TRBV9 and TRBJ2-5, the full variable domain reads DSGVTQTPKHLITATGQRVTLRCSPRSGDLSVYWYQQSLDQGLQFLIQYYNGEERAKGNILERFSAQQFPDLHSELNLSSLELGDSALYFCASSPRDSLLLGTQYFGPGTRLLVL.

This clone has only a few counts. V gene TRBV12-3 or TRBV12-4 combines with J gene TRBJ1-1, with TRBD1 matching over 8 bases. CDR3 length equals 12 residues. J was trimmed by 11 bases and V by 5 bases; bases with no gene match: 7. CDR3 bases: TGTGCCAGCAGTCTTGGACAGGGAAGGGCTTTCTTT. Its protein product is CASSLGQGRAFF.

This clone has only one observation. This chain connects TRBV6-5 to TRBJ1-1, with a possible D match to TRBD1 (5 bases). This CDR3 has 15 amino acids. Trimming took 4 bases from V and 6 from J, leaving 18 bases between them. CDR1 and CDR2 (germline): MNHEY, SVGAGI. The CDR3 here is CASSSYVGLLAEAFF. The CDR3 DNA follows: TGTGCCAGCAGTTCCTACGTGGGACTGTTAGCTGAAGCTTTCTTT.

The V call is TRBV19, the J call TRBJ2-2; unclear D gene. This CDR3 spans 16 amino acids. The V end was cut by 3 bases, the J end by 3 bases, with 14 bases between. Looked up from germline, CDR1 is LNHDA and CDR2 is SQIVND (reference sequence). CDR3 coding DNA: TGTGCCAGTAGTATTTGGGTCACGGCGGACACCGGGGAGCTGTTTTTT. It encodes CASSIWVTADTGELFF. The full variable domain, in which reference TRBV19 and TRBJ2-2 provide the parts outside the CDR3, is DGGITQSPKYLFRKEGQNVTLSCEQNLNHDAMYWYRQDPGQGLRLIYYSQIVNDFQKGDIAEGYSVSREKKESFPLTVTSAQKNPTAFYLCASSIWVTADTGELFFGEGSRLTVL.

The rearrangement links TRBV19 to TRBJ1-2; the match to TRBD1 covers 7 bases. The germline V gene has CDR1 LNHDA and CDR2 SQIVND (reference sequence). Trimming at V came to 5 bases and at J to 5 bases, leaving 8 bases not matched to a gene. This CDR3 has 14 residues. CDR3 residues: CASSPRQGLYGYTF. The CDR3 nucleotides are TGTGCCAGTAGTCCCCGACAGGGTTTATATGGCTACACCTTC.

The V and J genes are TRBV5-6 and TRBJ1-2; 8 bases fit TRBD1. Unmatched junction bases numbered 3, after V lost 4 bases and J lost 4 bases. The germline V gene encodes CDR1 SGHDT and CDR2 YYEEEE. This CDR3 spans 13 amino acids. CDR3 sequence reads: CASSPDRGYGYTF. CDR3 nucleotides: TGTGCCAGCAGCCCAGACAGGGGCTATGGCTACACCTTC.

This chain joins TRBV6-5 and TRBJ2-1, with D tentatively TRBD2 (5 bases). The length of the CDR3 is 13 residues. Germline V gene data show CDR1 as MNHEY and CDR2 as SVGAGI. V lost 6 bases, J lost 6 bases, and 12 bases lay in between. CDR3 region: CASRASAGNEQFF. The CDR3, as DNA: TGTGCCAGCAGGGCCTCGGCGGGCAATGAGCAGTTCTTC.

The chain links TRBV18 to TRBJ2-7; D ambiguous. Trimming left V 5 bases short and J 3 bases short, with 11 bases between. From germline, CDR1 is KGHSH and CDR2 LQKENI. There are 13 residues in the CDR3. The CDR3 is CASSYSWNYEQYF. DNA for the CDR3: TGTGCCAGCTCATATAGCTGGAACTACGAGCAGTACTTC.

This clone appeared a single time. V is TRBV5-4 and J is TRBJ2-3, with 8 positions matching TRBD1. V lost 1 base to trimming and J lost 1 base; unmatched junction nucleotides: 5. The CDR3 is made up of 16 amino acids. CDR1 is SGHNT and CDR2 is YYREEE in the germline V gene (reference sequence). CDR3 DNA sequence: TGTGCCAGCAGCTTGCAGGGACAGGTTGGCACAGATACGCAGTATTTT. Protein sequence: CASSLQGQVGTDTQYF.

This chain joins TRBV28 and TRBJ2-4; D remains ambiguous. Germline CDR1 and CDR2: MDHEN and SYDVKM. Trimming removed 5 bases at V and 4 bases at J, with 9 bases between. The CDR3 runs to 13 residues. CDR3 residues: CASSHRWKNIQYF. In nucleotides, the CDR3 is TGTGCCAGCAGTCACCGGTGGAAAAACATTCAGTACTTC.

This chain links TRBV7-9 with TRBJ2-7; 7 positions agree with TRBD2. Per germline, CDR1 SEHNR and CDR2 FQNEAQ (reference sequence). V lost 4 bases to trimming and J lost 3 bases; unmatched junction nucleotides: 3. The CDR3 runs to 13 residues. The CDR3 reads CASSSGTIYEQYF. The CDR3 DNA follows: TGTGCCAGCAGCTCCGGGACTATCTACGAGCAGTACTTC.